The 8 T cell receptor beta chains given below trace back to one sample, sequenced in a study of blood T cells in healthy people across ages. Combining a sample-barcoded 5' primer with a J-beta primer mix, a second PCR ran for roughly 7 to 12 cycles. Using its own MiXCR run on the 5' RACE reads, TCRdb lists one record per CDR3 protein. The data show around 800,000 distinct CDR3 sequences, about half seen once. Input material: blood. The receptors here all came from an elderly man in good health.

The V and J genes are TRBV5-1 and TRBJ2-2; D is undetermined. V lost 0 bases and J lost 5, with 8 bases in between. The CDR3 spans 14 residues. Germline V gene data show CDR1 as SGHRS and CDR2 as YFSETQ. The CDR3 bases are TGCGCCAGCAGCTTGGAAGGCCGTACCGGGGAGCTGTTTTTT. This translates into CASSLEGRTGELFF.

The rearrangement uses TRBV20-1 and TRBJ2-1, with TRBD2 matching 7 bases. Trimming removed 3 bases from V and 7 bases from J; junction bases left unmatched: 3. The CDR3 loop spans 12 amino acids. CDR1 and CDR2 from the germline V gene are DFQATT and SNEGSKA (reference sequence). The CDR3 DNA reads TGCAGTGCTAGCGGGAGGTTAAATGAGCAGTTCTTC. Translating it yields CSASGRLNEQFF.

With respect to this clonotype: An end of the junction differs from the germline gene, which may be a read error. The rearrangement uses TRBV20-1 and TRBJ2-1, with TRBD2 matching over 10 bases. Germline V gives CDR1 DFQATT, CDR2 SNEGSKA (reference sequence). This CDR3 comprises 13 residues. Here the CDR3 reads CSARVASGGERFF. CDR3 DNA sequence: TGCAGTGCTAGAGTGGCAAGCGGGGGGGAGCGGTTCTTC.

The CDR3 DNA reads as TGCAGCGCATCCGGGACAGGGGGCAGGACCCAGTACTTC. It specifies CSASGTGGRTQYF. The V and J genes are TRBV29-1 and TRBJ2-7; TRBD1 agrees at 12 bases. The assigned J gene may be wrong: the sequence end matches TRBJ2-5 better. Germline lookup yields CDR1 SQVTM and CDR2 ANQGSEA. The CDR3 runs 13 residues.

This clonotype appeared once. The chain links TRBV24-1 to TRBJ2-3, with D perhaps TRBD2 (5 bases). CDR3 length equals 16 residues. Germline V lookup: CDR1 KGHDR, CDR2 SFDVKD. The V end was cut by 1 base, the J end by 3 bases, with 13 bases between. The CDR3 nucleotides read TGTGCCACCAGTGATTTCGCTAGCTCTGGAACAGATACGCAGTATTTT. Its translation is CATSDFASSGTDTQYF.

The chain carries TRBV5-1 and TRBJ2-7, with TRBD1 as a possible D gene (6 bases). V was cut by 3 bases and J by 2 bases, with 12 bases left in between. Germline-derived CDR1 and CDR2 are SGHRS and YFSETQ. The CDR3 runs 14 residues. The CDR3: CASSSLTGPYEQYF. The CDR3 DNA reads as TGCGCCAGCAGCTCCCTCACAGGGCCCTACGAGCAGTACTTC.

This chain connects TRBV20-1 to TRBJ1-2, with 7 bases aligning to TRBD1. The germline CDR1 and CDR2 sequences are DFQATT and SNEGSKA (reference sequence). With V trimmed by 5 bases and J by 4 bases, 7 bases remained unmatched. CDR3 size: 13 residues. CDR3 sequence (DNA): TGCAGTGCTCCTGGACAGGTCGCCTATGGCTACACCTTC. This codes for CSAPGQVAYGYTF.

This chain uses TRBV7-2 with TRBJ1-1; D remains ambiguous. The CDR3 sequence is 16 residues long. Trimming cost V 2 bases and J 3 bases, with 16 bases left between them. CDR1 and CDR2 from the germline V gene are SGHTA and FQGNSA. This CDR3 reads CASSLTNRAMDTEAFF. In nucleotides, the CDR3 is TGTGCCAGCAGCTTAACAAATCGGGCCATGGACACTGAAGCTTTCTTT.